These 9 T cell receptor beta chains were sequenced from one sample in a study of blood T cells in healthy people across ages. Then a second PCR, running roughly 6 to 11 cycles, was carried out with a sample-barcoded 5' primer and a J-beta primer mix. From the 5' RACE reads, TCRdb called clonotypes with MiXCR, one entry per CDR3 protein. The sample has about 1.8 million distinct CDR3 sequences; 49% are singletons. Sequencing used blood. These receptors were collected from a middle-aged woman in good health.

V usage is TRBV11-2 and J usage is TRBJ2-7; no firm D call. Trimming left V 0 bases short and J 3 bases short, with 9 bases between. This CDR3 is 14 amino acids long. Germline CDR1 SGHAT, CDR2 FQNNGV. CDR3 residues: CASSLDRVDYEQYF. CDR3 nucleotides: TGTGCCAGCAGCTTAGATCGGGTTGACTACGAGCAGTACTTC.

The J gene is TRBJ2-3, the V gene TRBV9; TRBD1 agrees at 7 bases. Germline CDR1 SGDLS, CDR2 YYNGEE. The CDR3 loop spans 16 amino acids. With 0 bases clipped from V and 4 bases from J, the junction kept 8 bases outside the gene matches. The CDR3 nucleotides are TGTGCCAGCAGCGTAGTAGTAGGACAGGTCCCAGATACGCAGTATTTT. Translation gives CASSVVVGQVPDTQYF.

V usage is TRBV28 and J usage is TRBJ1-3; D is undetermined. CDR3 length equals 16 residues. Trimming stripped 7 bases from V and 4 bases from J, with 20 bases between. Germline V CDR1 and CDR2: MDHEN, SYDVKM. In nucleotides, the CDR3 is TGTGCCAGCACCTACCGACGGAGTCCATACGGAAACACCATATATTTT. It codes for CASTYRRSPYGNTIYF.

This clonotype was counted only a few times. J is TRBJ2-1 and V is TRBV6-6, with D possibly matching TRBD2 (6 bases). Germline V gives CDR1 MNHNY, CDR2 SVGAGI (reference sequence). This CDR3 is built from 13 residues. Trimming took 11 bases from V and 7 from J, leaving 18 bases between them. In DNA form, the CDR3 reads TGTGCCGGTGGCGCGGGGCGGATAAATGAGCAGTTCTTC. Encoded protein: CAGGAGRINEQFF.

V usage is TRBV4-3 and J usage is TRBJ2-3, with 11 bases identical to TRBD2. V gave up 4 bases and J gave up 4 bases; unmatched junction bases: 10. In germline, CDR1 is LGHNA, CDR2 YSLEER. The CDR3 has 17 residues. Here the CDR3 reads CASSPRGSGRDPDTQYF. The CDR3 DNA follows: TGCGCCAGCAGCCCTCGTGGTAGCGGGAGGGACCCAGATACGCAGTATTTT.

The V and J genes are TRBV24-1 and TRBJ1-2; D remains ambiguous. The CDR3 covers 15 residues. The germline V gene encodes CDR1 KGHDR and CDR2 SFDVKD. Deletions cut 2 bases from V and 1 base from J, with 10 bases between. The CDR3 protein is CATSDSGGINYGYTF. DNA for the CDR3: TGTGCCACCAGTGATTCCGGCGGGATTAACTATGGCTACACCTTC.

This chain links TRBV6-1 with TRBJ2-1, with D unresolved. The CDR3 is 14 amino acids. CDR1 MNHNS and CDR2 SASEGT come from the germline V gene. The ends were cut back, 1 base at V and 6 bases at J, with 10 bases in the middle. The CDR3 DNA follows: TGTGCCAGCAGTGAAGGCGTTTGGGGCAATGAGCAGTTCTTC. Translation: CASSEGVWGNEQFF.

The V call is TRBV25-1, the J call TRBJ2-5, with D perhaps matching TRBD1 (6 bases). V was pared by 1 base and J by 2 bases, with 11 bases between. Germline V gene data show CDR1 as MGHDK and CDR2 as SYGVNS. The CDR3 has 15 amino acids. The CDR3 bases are TGTGCCAGCAGTGAATGGGGTAGGGGGCAAGAGACCCAGTACTTC. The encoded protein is CASSEWGRGQETQYF.

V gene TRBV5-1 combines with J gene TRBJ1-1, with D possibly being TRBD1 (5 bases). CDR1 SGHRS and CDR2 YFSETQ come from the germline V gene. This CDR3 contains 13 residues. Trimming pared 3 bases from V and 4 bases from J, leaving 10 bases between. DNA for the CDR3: TGCGCCAGCAGCTCCAACGGGGGCACTGAAGCTTTCTTT. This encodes CASSSNGGTEAFF.